The table lists the clone carrying this TCR beta chain with a few counts. Its antigen is unidentified. These data come from a study of cytomegalovirus exposure and HLA in healthy donors. The study's findings and limits: TCR beta chain V- and J-gene trimming was linked, in a later analysis, to a missense variant in DCLRE1C.

This PCR relied on a set of 60 Vbeta primers and 13 Jbeta primers. Per the original methods: Later work found tens of millions of unique TCR beta chains, with 9.5 million to 12 million shared. Repertoires were generated with immunoSEQ multiplex PCR, while TCRdb's copy carries only in-frame clones and drops some. The V and J calls and clone size were taken over from that table, and D and trimming were inferred from the DNA. Among fewer than 110,000 clones listed, 65% to 75% were seen once. This CDR3 region has 15 residues. Germline V gene data show CDR1 as SGHAT and CDR2 as FQNNGV. V gave up 6 bases and J gave up 2 bases; unmatched junction bases: 7.

This receptor was taken from a woman aged 40 to 55 in good health and CMV-seronegative. The chain is built from TRBV11-2 and TRBJ2-7; 10 bases line up with TRBD2. Source material: PBMCs. CDR3 sequence reads: CASSPSGGETYEQYF. CDR3 bases: TGTGCCAGCAGTCCCAGCGGGGGGGAAACCTACGAGCAGTACTTC.